This T cell receptor (beta chain) was recovered during a study of post-analysis software for immune sequencing data. Study-level results: In patients, about 5 TRBV segments were more frequent than in controls, with TRBV5-6, TRBV5-1 and TRBV20-1 among them. Relative to controls, patients with multiple sclerosis showed significantly lower normalized Chao1 diversity. By F measure, samples from a shared preparation batch strongly co-clustered.

This clonotype was counted only a few times. Its antigen is unidentified. CDR3 length: 15 residues. Germline lookup yields CDR1 SGHRS and CDR2 YFSETQ. After removal of 4 bases from V and 1 base from J, the junction contained 8 bases not matched to a gene. Included in the TCR beta cDNA libraries were unique molecular identifiers. The source material, about 0.9 to 10 million T cells, gave rise to 400,000 to 600,000 cDNA molecules. TCRdb ran MiXCR on the PCR reads and lists one entry per CDR3 protein. The profile shows about 200,000 distinct CDR3 sequences, over 25% of them singletons. Specimen: blood. The receptor was isolated from a girl aged 2-17 years with multiple sclerosis. The J gene is TRBJ2-7, the V gene TRBV5-1; 7 nucleotides agree with TRBD2. CDR3 coding DNA: TGCGCCAGCAGCCGGACTAGGGCCCCTTCCTACGAGCAGTACTTC. The encoded protein is CASSRTRAPSYEQYF.